This T cell receptor (beta chain) came from a study of memory B cells and T cells in multiple sclerosis. Study outcomes and limitations: Shared clonotype counts depended on differing compartment clone-set sizes and were normalized.

This table comes from immunoSEQ multiplex PCR, and its TCRdb copy is limited to in-frame clones, with some not included. The sample includes roughly 14,000 clones, about 70% of them seen just once. On this clone: Antigen: not known.

V was shortened by 6 bases and J by 0 bases, with 12 bases between the two germline ends. CDR1 SNHLY and CDR2 FYNNEI come from the germline V gene. The CDR3 covers 15 residues. Specimen: memory (CD45RO+) CD4+ T cells from blood. The TCR sequence derives from a human donor with multiple sclerosis. The chain couples TRBV2 to TRBJ1-3, with D hard to call. This CDR3 reads CASRKNNLSGNTIYF. DNA for the CDR3: TGTGCCAGCAGGAAAAACAACCTCTCTGGAAACACCATATATTTT.